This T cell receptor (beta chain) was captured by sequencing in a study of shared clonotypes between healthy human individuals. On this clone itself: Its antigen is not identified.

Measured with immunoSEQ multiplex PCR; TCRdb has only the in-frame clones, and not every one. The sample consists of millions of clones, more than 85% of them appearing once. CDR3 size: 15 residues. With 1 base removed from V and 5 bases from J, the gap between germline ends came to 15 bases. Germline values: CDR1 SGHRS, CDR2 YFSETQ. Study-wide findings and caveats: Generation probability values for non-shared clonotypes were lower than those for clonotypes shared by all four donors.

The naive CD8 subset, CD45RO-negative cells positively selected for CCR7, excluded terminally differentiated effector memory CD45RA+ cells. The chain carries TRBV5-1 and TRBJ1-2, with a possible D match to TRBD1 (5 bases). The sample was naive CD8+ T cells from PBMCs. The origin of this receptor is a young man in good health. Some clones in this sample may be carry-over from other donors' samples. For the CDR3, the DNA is TGCGCCAGCAGCTTGAGTCAGGGCGGGAGTTATGGCTACACCTTC. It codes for CASSLSQGGSYGYTF.